A selection of T cell receptor beta chains follows, all from one sample in a study of siplizumab effects on memory and regulatory T cells. The repertoire was sequenced with immunoSEQ multiplex PCR; TCRdb's copy has only in-frame clones and lacks some. The sample lists some 100,000 clones; about 91% were seen once. The sample was CD4+ T cells sorted from blood. The receptors originated from a human donor in good health. Some clones in this sample may be carry-over from other donors' samples. Both conserved end residues are part of each CDR3. A D gene is named only where the DNA matches it firmly. For some rows the clone size is stated as once, few or many, or as a class when expanded; others skip it.

>TRBV19|.|TRBJ2-5|.
CASRVNREVETQYF
TGTGCCAGTAGGGTGAACAGGGAGGTCGAGACCCAGTACTTC
>TRBV6-6|.|TRBJ2-5|.
CASRNTRTQETQYF
TGTGCCAGCAGAAATACTAGGACTCAAGAGACCCAGTACTTC
>TRBV11-2|.|TRBJ2-5|.
CASSLDMGRQETQYF
TGTGCCAGCAGCTTAGATATGGGCAGACAAGAGACCCAGTACTTC
>TRBV28|.|TRBJ2-3|.
CASRRLTSTDTQYF
TGTGCCAGCAGGCGACTAACTAGCACAGATACGCAGTATTTT
>TRBV18|.|TRBJ1-3|.
CASSDYLSGNTIYF
TGTGCCAGCTCAGATTACCTCTCTGGAAACACCATATATTTT
>TRBV19|.|TRBJ1-4|.
CASSPHQATNEKLFF
TGTGCCAGTAGTCCCCACCAAGCAACTAATGAAAAACTGTTTTTT
>TRBV28|.|TRBJ1-6|.
CASSFGQNNSPLHF
TGTGCCAGCAGTTTTGGGCAGAATAATTCACCCCTCCACTTT
>TRBV7-3|.|TRBJ2-3|.
CASSLGGGTQYF
TGTGCCAGCAGCTTAGGGGGCGGTACGCAGTATTTT
>TRBV18|.|TRBJ2-7|once
CASSTGSDYYEQYF
TGTGCCAGCTCAACTGGATCGGACTACTACGAGCAGTACTTC
>TRBV19|.|TRBJ1-5|.
CARGRTCLTSDGQPQHF
TGTGCCAGGGGCAGGACATGCCTCACCTCCGACGGTCAGCCCCAGCATTTT
>TRBV7-8|TRBD1|TRBJ1-1|.
CASSLGWTGQFSGEAFF
TGTGCCAGCAGCTTAGGGTGGACAGGGCAGTTTTCTGGTGAAGCTTTCTTT
>TRBV4-2|.|TRBJ1-3|.
CASSQDRAPGNTIYF
TGTGCCAGCAGCCAAGACAGGGCACCAGGAAACACCATATATTTT
>TRBV23-1|TRBD1|TRBJ2-1|.
CASSHRDRVRISRSYNEQFF
TGCGCCAGCAGTCACAGGGACAGGGTTCGTATTTCGAGGTCCTACAATGAGCAGTTCTTC
>TRBV28|.|TRBJ2-1|.
CASIPSGEGAYNEQFF
TGTGCCAGCATCCCCTCGGGGGAAGGGGCCTACAATGAGCAGTTCTTC
>TRBV28|.|TRBJ1-5|.
CASSLTIYRRGNQPQHF
TGTGCCAGCAGTTTGACCATCTACAGGCGCGGCAATCAGCCCCAGCATTTT
>TRBV7-9|TRBD2|TRBJ2-4|few
CASSPTTSGLAKNIQYF
TGTGCCAGCAGCCCGACCACTAGCGGACTAGCCAAAAACATTCAGTACTTC
>TRBV19|TRBD1|TRBJ1-1|.
CASSIRGTEAFF
TGTGCCAGTAGTATCAGGGGGACTGAAGCTTTCTTT
>TRBV5-1|TRBD1|TRBJ1-2|.
CASSLGRGRAYGYTF
TGCGCCAGCAGCTTGGGCAGGGGGCGCGCCTATGGCTACACCTTC
>TRBV9|.|TRBJ2-1|.
CASSVAPTKTGSGINEQFF
TGTGCCAGCAGCGTAGCCCCTACCAAGACAGGATCGGGGATCAATGAGCAGTTCTTC
>TRBV20-1|.|TRBJ2-5|.
CSATYETQYF
TGCAGTGCTACCTACGAGACCCAGTACTTC
>TRBV7-8|.|TRBJ2-5|.
CASSSRGQETQYF
TGTGCCAGCAGCTCACGGGGGCAAGAGACCCAGTACTTC
>TRBV9|.|TRBJ1-3|.
CASSVARAVSGNTIYF
TGTGCCAGCAGCGTAGCCAGGGCGGTGTCTGGAAACACCATATATTTT
>TRBV27|.|TRBJ2-2|.
CASRRQMNTGELFF
TGTGCCAGCCGACGACAGATGAACACCGGGGAGCTGTTTTTT
>TRBV5-1|.|TRBJ1-1|once
CASSPQGLNTEAFF
TGCGCCAGCAGTCCACAGGGACTGAACACTGAAGCTTTCTTT
>TRBV6-1|.|TRBJ1-2|.
CASSLLLVAF
TGTGCCAGCAGCCTACTATTGGTGGCGTTC
>TRBV5-1|TRBD1|TRBJ2-7|.
CASSYPPGTGDYEQYF
TGCGCCAGCAGCTATCCCCCCGGGACAGGCGACTACGAGCAGTACTTC
>TRBV10-3|TRBD1|TRBJ2-3|.
CAISDSWTGHADTQYF
TGTGCCATCAGTGATTCATGGACAGGGCATGCAGATACGCAGTATTTT
>TRBV15|.|TRBJ2-6|.
CATSRGGSPGANVLTF
TGTGCCACCAGCAGAGGGGGCAGTCCTGGGGCCAACGTCCTGACTTTC
>TRBV4-1|.|TRBJ2-3|.
CASSQDWGEALTDTQYF
TGCGCCAGCAGCCAAGATTGGGGGGAAGCACTCACAGATACGCAGTATTTT